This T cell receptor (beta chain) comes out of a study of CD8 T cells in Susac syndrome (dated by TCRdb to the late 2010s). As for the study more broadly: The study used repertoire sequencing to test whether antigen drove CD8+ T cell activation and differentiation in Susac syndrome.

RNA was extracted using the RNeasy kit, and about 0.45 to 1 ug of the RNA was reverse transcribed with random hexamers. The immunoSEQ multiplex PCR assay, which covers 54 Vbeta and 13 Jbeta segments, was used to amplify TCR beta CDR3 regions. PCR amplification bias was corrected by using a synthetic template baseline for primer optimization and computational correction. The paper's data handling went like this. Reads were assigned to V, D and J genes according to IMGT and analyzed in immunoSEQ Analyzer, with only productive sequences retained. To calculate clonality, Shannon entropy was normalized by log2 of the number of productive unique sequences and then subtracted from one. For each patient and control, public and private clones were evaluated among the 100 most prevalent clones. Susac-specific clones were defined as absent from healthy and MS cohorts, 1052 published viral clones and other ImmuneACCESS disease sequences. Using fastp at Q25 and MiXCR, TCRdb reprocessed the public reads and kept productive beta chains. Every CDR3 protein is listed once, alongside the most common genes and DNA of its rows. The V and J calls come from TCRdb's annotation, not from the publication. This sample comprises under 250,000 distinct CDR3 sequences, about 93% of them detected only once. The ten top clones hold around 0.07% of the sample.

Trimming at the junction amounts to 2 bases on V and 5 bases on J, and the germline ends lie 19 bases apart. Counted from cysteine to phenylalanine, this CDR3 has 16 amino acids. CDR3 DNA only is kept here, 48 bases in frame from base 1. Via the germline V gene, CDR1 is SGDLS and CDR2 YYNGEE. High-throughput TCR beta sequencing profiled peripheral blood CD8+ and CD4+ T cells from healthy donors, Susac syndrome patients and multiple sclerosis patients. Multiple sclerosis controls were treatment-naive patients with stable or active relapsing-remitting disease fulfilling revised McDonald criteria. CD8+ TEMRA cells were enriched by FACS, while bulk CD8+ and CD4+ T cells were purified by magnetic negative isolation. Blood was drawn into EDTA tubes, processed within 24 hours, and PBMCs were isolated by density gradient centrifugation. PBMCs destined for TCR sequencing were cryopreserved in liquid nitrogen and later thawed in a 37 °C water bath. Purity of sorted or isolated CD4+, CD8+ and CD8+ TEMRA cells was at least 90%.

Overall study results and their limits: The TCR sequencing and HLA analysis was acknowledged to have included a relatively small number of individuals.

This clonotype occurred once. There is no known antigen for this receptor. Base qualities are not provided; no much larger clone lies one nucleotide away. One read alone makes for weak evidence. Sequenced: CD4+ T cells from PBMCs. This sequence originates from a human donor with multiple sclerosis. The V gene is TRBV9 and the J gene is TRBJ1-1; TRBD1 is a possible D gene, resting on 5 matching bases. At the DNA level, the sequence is TGTGCCAGCAGCGTCGACCCTCGCTCGGGGGGAACTGAAGCTTTCTTT. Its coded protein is CASSVDPRSGGTEAFF.